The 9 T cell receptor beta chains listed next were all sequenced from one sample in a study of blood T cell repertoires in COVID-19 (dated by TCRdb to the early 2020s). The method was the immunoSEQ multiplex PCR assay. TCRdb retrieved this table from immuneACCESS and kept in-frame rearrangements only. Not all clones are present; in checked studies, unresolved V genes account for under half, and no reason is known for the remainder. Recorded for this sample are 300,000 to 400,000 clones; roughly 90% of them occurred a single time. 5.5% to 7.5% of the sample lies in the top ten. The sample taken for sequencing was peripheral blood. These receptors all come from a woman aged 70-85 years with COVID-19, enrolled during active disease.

DNA of the CDR3: TGTGCCAGCAGCGTAGACAGCTTAGGGAAGGAAAAACTGTTTTTT. It specifies CASSVDSLGKEKLFF. This chain joins TRBV28 and TRBJ1-4; TRBD1 is a possible D gene (5 bases). Germline V gene lookup returns CDR1 MDHEN and CDR2 SYDVKM. The CDR3 length is 15 residues. V shed 6 bases and J shed 8 bases, with 19 bases lying between them.

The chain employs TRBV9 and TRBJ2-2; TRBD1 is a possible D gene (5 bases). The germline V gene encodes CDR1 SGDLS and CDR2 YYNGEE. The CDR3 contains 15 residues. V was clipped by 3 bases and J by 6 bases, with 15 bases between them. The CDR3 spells CASSASSWGAGELFF. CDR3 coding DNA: TGTGCCAGCAGCGCCTCCTCATGGGGCGCCGGGGAGCTGTTTTTT. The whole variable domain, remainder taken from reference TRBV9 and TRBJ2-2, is DSGVTQTPKHLITATGQRVTLRCSPRSGDLSVYWYQQSLDQGLQFLIQYYNGEERAKGNILERFSAQQFPDLHSELNLSSLELGDSALYFCASSASSWGAGELFFGEGSRLTVL.

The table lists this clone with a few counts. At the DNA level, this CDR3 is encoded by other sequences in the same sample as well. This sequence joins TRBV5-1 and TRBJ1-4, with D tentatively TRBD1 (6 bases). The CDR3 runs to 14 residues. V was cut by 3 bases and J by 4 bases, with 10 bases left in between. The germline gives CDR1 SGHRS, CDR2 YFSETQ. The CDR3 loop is CASSWGQLNEKLFF. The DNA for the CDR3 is TGCGCCAGCAGCTGGGGACAACTTAATGAAAAACTGTTTTTT. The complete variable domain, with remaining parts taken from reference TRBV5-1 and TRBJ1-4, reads KAGVTQTPRYLIKTRGQQVTLSCSPISGHRSVSWYQQTPGQGLQFLFEYFSETQRNKGNFPGRFSGRQFSNSRSEMNVSTLELGDSALYLCASSWGQLNEKLFFGSGTQLSVL.

The CDR3 here is CASRPQSYNEQFF. The CDR3, as DNA: TGTGCCAGTAGGCCTCAGTCCTACAATGAGCAGTTCTTC. The V call is TRBV19, the J call TRBJ2-1; D unresolved. V lost 6 bases and J lost 1, with 7 bases in between. The germline CDR1 and CDR2 sequences are LNHDA and SQIVND (reference sequence). This CDR3 comprises 13 residues.

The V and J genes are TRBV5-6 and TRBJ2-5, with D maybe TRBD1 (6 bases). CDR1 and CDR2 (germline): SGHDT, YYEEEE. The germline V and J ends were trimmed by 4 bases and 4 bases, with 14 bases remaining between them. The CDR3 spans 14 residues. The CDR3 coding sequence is TGTGCCAGCAGCACCCGGGACATAAGAGAGACCCAGTACTTC. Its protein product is CASSTRDIRETQYF.

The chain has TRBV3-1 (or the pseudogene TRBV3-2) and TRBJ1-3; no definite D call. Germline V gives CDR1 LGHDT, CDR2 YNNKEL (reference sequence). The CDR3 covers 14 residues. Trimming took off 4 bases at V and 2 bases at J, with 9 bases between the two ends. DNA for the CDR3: TGTGCCAGCAGCCCGGGGAGTCCTGGAAACACCATATATTTT. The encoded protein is CASSPGSPGNTIYF.

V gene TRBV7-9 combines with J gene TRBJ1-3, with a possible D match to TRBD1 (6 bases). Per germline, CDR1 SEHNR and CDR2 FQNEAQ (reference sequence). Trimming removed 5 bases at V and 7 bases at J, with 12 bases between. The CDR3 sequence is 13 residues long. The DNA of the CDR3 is TGTGCCAGCAGCCAAGGACAGATTAACACCATATATTTT. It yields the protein CASSQGQINTIYF.

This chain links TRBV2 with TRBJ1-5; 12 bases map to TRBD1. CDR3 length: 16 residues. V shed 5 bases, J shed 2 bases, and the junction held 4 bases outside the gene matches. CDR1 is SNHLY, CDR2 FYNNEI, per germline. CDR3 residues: CASSRDRGPGNQPQHF. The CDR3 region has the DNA TGTGCCAGCAGTAGGGACAGGGGGCCAGGCAATCAGCCCCAGCATTTT.

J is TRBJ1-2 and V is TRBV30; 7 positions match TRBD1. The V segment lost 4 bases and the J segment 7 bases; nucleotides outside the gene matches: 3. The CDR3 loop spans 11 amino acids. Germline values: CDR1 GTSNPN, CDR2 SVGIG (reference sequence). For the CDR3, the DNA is TGTGCCTGGAAAAACAGGGGTGGCTACACCTTC. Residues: CAWKNRGGYTF.